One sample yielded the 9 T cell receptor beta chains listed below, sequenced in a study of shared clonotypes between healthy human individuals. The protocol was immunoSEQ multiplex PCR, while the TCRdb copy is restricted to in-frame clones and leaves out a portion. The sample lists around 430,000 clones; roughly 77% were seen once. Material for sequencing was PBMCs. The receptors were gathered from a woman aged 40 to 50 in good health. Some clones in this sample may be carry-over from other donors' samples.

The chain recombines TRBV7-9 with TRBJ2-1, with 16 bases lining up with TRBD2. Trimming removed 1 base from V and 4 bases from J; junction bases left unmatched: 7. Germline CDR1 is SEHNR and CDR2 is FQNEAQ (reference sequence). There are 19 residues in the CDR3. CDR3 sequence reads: CASSLVGLAGGPGYNEQFF. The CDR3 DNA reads TGTGCCAGCAGCTTAGTGGGACTAGCGGGAGGGCCGGGGTACAATGAGCAGTTCTTC.

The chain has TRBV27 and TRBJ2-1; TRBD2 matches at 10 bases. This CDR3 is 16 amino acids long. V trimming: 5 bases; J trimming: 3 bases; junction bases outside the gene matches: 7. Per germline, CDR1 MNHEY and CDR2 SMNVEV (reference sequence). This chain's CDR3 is CASSGLAGAGYNEQFF. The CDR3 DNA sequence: TGTGCCAGCAGTGGGCTAGCGGGAGCCGGCTACAATGAGCAGTTCTTC.

In nucleotides, the CDR3 is TGTGCCAGCATCCACAAATTAGGGGCCGCTAGCAGGGGTGAGACCCAGTACTTC. Translated, it gives CASIHKLGAASRGETQYF. This chain uses TRBV7-3 with TRBJ2-5; tentatively, D is TRBD1 (6 bases). The germline V gene has CDR1 SGHTA and CDR2 FQGTGA. This CDR3 region has 18 residues. The V end was cut by 7 bases, the J end by 5 bases, with 29 bases between.

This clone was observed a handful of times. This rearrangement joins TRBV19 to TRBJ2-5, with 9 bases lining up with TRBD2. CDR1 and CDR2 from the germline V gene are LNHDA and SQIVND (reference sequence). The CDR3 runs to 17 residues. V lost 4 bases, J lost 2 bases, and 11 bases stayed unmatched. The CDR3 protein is CASSTHSSGARQETQYF. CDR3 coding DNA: TGTGCCAGTAGTACACACTCTAGCGGGGCTCGGCAAGAGACCCAGTACTTC.

The CDR3 region has the DNA TGTGCCAGCAGCCCATGGTGGGGATCAACTAATGAAAAACTGTTTTTT. The encoded protein is CASSPWWGSTNEKLFF. The rearrangement uses TRBV7-8 and TRBJ1-4; the D is unclear. CDR1 SGHVS and CDR2 FQNEAQ come from the germline V gene. The V and J ends lost 5 bases and 0 bases respectively, with 13 bases between them. This CDR3 spans 16 amino acids.

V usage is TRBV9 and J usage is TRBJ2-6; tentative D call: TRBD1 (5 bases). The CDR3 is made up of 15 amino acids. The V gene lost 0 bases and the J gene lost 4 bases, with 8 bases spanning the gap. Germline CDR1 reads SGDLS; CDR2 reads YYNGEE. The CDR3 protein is CASSVAGSGANVLTF. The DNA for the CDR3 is TGTGCCAGCAGCGTAGCAGGGTCCGGGGCCAACGTCCTGACTTTC.

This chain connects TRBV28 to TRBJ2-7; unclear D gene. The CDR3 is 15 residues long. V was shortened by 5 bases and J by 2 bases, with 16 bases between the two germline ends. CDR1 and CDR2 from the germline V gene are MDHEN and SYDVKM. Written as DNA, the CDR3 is TGTGCCAGCAGTACGGACCGTCTCTTAACCTACGAGCAGTACTTC. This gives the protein CASSTDRLLTYEQYF.

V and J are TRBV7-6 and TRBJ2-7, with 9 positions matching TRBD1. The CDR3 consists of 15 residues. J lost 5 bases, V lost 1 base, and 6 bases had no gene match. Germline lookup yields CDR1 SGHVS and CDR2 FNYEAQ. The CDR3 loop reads CASSLVGDRVHEQYF. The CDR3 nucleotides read TGTGCCAGCAGCTTAGTGGGGGACAGGGTCCACGAGCAGTACTTC. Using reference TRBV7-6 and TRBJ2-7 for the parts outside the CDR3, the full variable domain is GAGVSQSPRYKVTKRGQDVALRCDPISGHVSLYWYRQALGQGPEFLTYFNYEAQQDKSGLPNDRFSAERPEGSISTLTIQRTEQRDSAMYRCASSLVGDRVHEQYFGPGTRLTVT.

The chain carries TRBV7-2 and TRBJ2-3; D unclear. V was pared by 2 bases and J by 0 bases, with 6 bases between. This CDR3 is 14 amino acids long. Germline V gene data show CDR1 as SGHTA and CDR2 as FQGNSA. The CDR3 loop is CASSLIHSTDTQYF. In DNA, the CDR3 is TGTGCCAGCAGCTTAATACACAGCACAGATACGCAGTATTTT. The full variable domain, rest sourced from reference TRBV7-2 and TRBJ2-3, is GAGVSQSPSNKVTEKGKDVELRCDPISGHTALYWYRQSLGQGLEFLIYFQGNSAPDKSGLPSDRFSAERTGGSVSTLTIQRTQQEDSAVYLCASSLIHSTDTQYFGPGTRLTVL.